The 30 T cell receptor beta chains presented below share a single source sample, sequenced in a study of T cells in localized non-small cell lung cancer. Libraries were prepared by immunoSEQ multiplex PCR; TCRdb keeps only in-frame clonotypes and omits some of them. Among about 31,000 clones listed, over 75% were seen once. The sequences come from peripheral blood mononuclear cells, collected before any cancer treatment. All receptors come from a woman between 35 and 75 years old with stage III lung adenocarcinoma.

This chain links TRBV5-4 with TRBJ2-7, with D unresolved. Trimming cost V 1 base and J 5 bases, with 1 base left between them. This CDR3 has 10 amino acids. Per the germline V gene, CDR1 is SGHNT and CDR2 is YYREEE (reference sequence). The CDR3: CASSLNEQYF. CDR3 DNA: TGTGCCAGCAGCTTGAACGAGCAGTACTTC. Supplemented by reference TRBV5-4 and TRBJ2-7, the full variable domain reads ETGVTQSPTHLIKTRGQQVTLRCSSQSGHNTVSWYQQALGQGPQFIFQYYREEENGRGNFPPRFSGLQFPNYSSELNVNALELDDSALYLCASSLNEQYFGPGTRLTVT.

V usage is TRBV6-1 and J usage is TRBJ2-7, with 7 bases that match TRBD2. The CDR3 is 13 residues long. Germline lookup yields CDR1 MNHNS and CDR2 SASEGT. After removal of 6 bases from V and 4 bases from J, the junction contained 6 bases not matched to a gene. CDR3 sequence: CASSPGREYEQYF. The CDR3 region has the DNA TGTGCCAGCAGCCCTGGGAGGGAATACGAGCAGTACTTC.

A single count supports this clone. V and J are TRBV28 and TRBJ2-4, with D perhaps TRBD1 or TRBD2 (5 bases each). Germline V CDR1 and CDR2: MDHEN, SYDVKM. The CDR3 loop spans 13 amino acids. V shed 5 bases and J shed 15 bases, with 20 bases lying between them. CDR3 amino acids: CASSLPPRDPLYF. CDR3 DNA: TGTGCCAGCAGTCTACCTCCCCGGGACCCTTTGTACTTC.

V gene TRBV5-1 combines with J gene TRBJ2-1, with D unclear. V was cut by 0 bases and J by 7 bases, with 11 bases left in between. The CDR3 sequence is 14 residues long. Germline-derived CDR1 and CDR2 are SGHRS and YFSETQ. The CDR3 is CASSLVGVGNEQFF. The CDR3 region has the DNA TGCGCCAGCAGCTTGGTTGGGGTTGGGAATGAGCAGTTCTTC.

The V call is TRBV7-3, the J call TRBJ2-5; 8 nucleotides line up with TRBD2. Germline CDR1 SGHTA, CDR2 FQGTGA. After removal of 5 bases from V and 5 bases from J, the junction contained 7 bases not matched to a gene. The CDR3 is 14 residues long. The CDR3 sequence: CASSPEAGVETQYF. DNA for the CDR3: TGTGCCAGCAGCCCGGAAGCGGGAGTGGAGACCCAGTACTTC.

The chain is built from TRBV7-2 and TRBJ1-6; 10 bases are shared with TRBD1. Unmatched junction bases numbered 12, after V lost 6 bases and J lost 10 bases. This CDR3 contains 16 residues. Germline values: CDR1 SGHTA, CDR2 FQGNSA. The CDR3 nucleotides read TGTGCCAGCAGGAGACAGGGGGCCCCCACCCGGTCACCCCTCCACTTT. This sequence encodes CASRRQGAPTRSPLHF.

The genes are TRBV29-1 and TRBJ1-1; 8 bases fit TRBD1. CDR1 is SQVTM and CDR2 is ANQGSEA in the germline V gene. The V gene end was trimmed by 4 bases and the J gene end by 3 bases; junction bases not matched to a gene: 4. CDR3 length equals 13 residues. This chain's CDR3 is CSVGVTGDTEAFF. The CDR3 nucleotides are TGCAGCGTTGGAGTGACAGGGGACACTGAAGCTTTCTTT.

This clone was seen once. The chain has TRBV30 and TRBJ2-7, with 7 bases fitting TRBD1. J gave up 4 bases and V 8 bases, and 11 bases lay outside the gene matches. Germline V gene sequence: CDR1 GTSNPN, CDR2 SVGIG (reference sequence). The CDR3 has 13 residues. CDR3 sequence: CAGNRDSTYEQYF. CDR3 DNA: TGTGCCGGAAACCGGGACAGTACGTACGAGCAGTACTTC.

The chain couples TRBV9 to TRBJ2-7, with TRBD2 matching over 7 bases. The CDR3 is made up of 15 amino acids. Germline V gives CDR1 SGDLS, CDR2 YYNGEE. J gave up 3 bases and V 5 bases, and 11 bases lay outside the gene matches. The chain's CDR3 is CASSPWEAGSYEQYF. CDR3 sequence (DNA): TGTGCCAGCAGTCCCTGGGAAGCGGGGAGCTACGAGCAGTACTTC.

The chain carries TRBV9 and TRBJ2-3, with 8 bases aligning to TRBD2. The V and J ends lost 2 bases and 5 bases, in that order; junction bases with no gene match: 10. Germline V lookup: CDR1 SGDLS, CDR2 YYNGEE. This CDR3 spans 16 amino acids. The CDR3 nucleotides are TGTGCCAGCAGCGTCATAGCGGGGTCGAGGAGAGATACGCAGTATTTT. Translation: CASSVIAGSRRDTQYF.

The gene calls are TRBV7-3 and TRBJ2-5; 9 bases align to TRBD2. The CDR3 has 16 residues. The J segment lost 3 bases and the V segment lost 4 bases, leaving 9 bases of the junction unmatched. Germline-derived CDR1 and CDR2 are SGHTA and FQGTGA. CDR3 in amino acids: CASSSVGGTSKETQYF. DNA of the CDR3: TGTGCCAGCAGCTCAGTAGGGGGGACTAGCAAAGAGACCCAGTACTTC.

V is TRBV7-9 and J is TRBJ1-1, with TRBD1 identical over 7 bases. The V segment lost 5 bases and the J segment 1 base; nucleotides outside the gene matches: 10. Germline lookup yields CDR1 SEHNR and CDR2 FQNEAQ (reference sequence). There are 16 residues in the CDR3. The CDR3 loop is CASSLSPGQRNTEAFF. The CDR3 DNA sequence: TGTGCCAGCAGCCTTTCCCCGGGACAGAGGAACACTGAAGCTTTCTTT.

The V gene is TRBV7-6, the J gene TRBJ2-7, with 8 bases identical to TRBD2. The CDR3 runs 15 residues. The trim removed 1 base at V and 9 bases at J, leaving 11 bases unmatched. Germline CDR1 is SGHVS and CDR2 is FNYEAQ. CDR3 coding DNA: TGTGCCAGCAGCTTAGGGAGGGGGACTAGTACCGCGCAGTACTTC. Protein product: CASSLGRGTSTAQYF. Together with reference TRBV7-6 and TRBJ2-7, the CDR3 gives the full variable domain: GAGVSQSPRYKVTKRGQDVALRCDPISGHVSLYWYRQALGQGPEFLTYFNYEAQQDKSGLPNDRFSAERPEGSISTLTIQRTEQRDSAMYRCASSLGRGTSTAQYFGPGTRLTVT.

CDR3 DNA: TGTGCCAGCAGCGAAGGGACCAGGGGGCTTGGCTATGGCTACACCTTC. Protein sequence: CASSEGTRGLGYGYTF. This chain uses TRBV9 with TRBJ1-2; 8 bases align to TRBD1. Germline V gene data show CDR1 as SGDLS and CDR2 as YYNGEE. The trim removed 3 bases at V and 4 bases at J, leaving 11 bases unmatched. The CDR3 is made up of 16 amino acids.

This clone was observed once. This chain connects TRBV19 to TRBJ1-2; 7 nucleotides match TRBD1. The CDR3 extends over 15 amino acids. After removal of 5 bases from V and 4 bases from J, the junction contained 10 bases not matched to a gene. CDR1 and CDR2 (germline): LNHDA, SQIVND (reference sequence). CDR3: CASSLHRGGGYGYTF. The CDR3 DNA reads as TGTGCCAGTAGTCTCCACAGGGGAGGAGGCTATGGCTACACCTTC.

The V call is TRBV9, the J call TRBJ2-5; maybe TRBD2 (5 bases). V was trimmed by 4 bases and J by 2 bases, leaving 9 bases between them. CDR1 and CDR2 from the germline V gene are SGDLS and YYNGEE. There are 13 residues in the CDR3. The CDR3 DNA sequence: TGTGCCAGCAGCCTGGACTGGCAAGAGACCCAGTACTTC. It yields the protein CASSLDWQETQYF. Together with reference TRBV9 and TRBJ2-5, the CDR3 gives the full variable domain: DSGVTQTPKHLITATGQRVTLRCSPRSGDLSVYWYQQSLDQGLQFLIQYYNGEERAKGNILERFSAQQFPDLHSELNLSSLELGDSALYFCASSLDWQETQYFGPGTRLLVL.

The chain is built from TRBV30 and TRBJ1-2; D unresolved. V was clipped by 0 bases and J by 7 bases, with 9 bases between them. The CDR3 contains 12 residues. The germline gives CDR1 GTSNPN, CDR2 SVGIG (reference sequence). CDR3 region: CAWSVLGFGYTF. The CDR3, as DNA: TGTGCCTGGAGTGTACTCGGTTTTGGCTACACCTTC.

This clone was observed a single time. The gene calls are TRBV28 and TRBJ2-7, with D tentatively TRBD2 (6 bases). CDR1 and CDR2 (germline): MDHEN, SYDVKM. The V end lost 0 bases, the J end lost 2 bases, and 14 bases lay between the germline ends. The CDR3 covers 16 residues. CDR3 DNA: TGTGCCAGCAGTTTATGGGGTGACGGCGGGGCCTACGAGCAGTACTTC. Translating it yields CASSLWGDGGAYEQYF.

This sequence joins TRBV9 and TRBJ2-7; no clear D gene. Per germline, CDR1 SGDLS and CDR2 YYNGEE. V lost 0 bases and J lost 1, with 5 bases in between. The CDR3 extends over 13 amino acids. This chain's CDR3 is CASSVDSSYEQYF. CDR3 in DNA: TGTGCCAGCAGCGTAGACAGTTCCTACGAGCAGTACTTC.

This clone has just one count. The rearrangement joins TRBV18 to TRBJ2-1; 11 nucleotides line up with TRBD2. The CDR3 consists of 15 residues. J lost 5 bases, V lost 8 bases, and 8 bases had no gene match. Germline V gene lookup returns CDR1 KGHSH and CDR2 LQKENI. CDR3 residues: CASDRSGGADNEQFF. The CDR3 coding sequence is TGTGCCAGCGACCGTAGCGGGGGGGCGGACAATGAGCAGTTCTTC.

The V call is TRBV5-6, the J call TRBJ2-7; TRBD2 is a possible D gene (7 bases). This CDR3 is 15 amino acids long. V lost 0 bases and J 3 bases, leaving 13 bases between the germline ends. Germline values: CDR1 SGHDT, CDR2 YYEEEE. The CDR3 here is CASSLAGGAGYEQYF. CDR3 DNA: TGTGCCAGCAGCTTGGCGGGGGGCGCGGGCTACGAGCAGTACTTC.

This chain joins TRBV28 and TRBJ2-7, with D unresolved. The length of the CDR3 is 12 residues. The V end was cut by 5 bases, the J end by 3 bases, with 8 bases between. The V gene's germline CDR1 is MDHEN and CDR2 SYDVKM. The CDR3 DNA is TGTGCCAGCAGTCCCTCACTCTACGAGCAGTACTTC. This encodes CASSPSLYEQYF.

CDR3 sequence (DNA): TGTGCCAGCGGTGGACTAGCGGGGGGTTACACCGGGGAGCTGTTTTTT. Protein product: CASGGLAGGYTGELFF. J is TRBJ2-2 and V is TRBV2; 14 positions agree with TRBD2. The V segment lost 8 bases and the J segment 3 bases; nucleotides outside the gene matches: 5. Per germline, CDR1 SNHLY and CDR2 FYNNEI. The CDR3 sequence is 16 residues long.

On this clone: The junction and the germline gene differ at one end; a read error may be behind it. The rearrangement uses TRBV7-3 and TRBJ2-2; D is possibly TRBD1 (6 bases). CDR1 and CDR2 (germline): SGHTA, FQGTGA. The CDR3 consists of 16 residues. The CDR3 bases are TGTGCCAGCAGCTTAATCGGGACATGGGGCACCGGGGAGCTGTCTTTT. This encodes CASSLIGTWGTGELSF.

As for this clone: Compared with germline, one end of the junction differs, possibly owing to a read error. V is TRBV7-9 and J is TRBJ2-4; D is uncertain. From germline, CDR1 is SEHNR and CDR2 FQNEAQ (reference sequence). This CDR3 contains 13 residues. The CDR3 reads CASWDSDKNIQYF. The CDR3 nucleotides read TGCGCCAGTTGGGATTCTGACAAAAACATTCAGTACTTC.

The rearrangement joins TRBV5-1 to TRBJ1-6, with D hard to call. Germline CDR1 reads SGHRS; CDR2 reads YFSETQ. The ends were cut back, 5 bases at V and 2 bases at J, with 5 bases in the middle. This CDR3 spans 13 amino acids. CDR3 amino acids: CASRVTYNSPLHF. The CDR3 DNA is TGCGCCAGCAGAGTCACCTATAATTCACCCCTCCACTTT.

This clone has only one observation. The chain recombines TRBV7-2 with TRBJ2-2; D remains unclear. Germline V CDR1 and CDR2: SGHTA, FQGNSA. Trimming took 5 bases from V and 7 from J, leaving 14 bases between them. The CDR3 is 14 residues long. The CDR3 spells CASSRQGDGGELFF. DNA of the CDR3: TGTGCCAGCAGCCGCCAAGGAGACGGCGGGGAGCTGTTTTTT.

The J gene is TRBJ1-5, the V gene TRBV19; possibly TRBD1 for D (5 bases). Germline assignment: CDR1 LNHDA and CDR2 SQIVND (reference sequence). The CDR3 length is 15 residues. V gave up 5 bases and J gave up 3 bases, with 14 bases separating them. The DNA of the CDR3 is TGTGCCAGTAGTCTAGCGGCAGGGACCAATCAGCCCCAGCATTTT. Protein: CASSLAAGTNQPQHF.

The V gene is TRBV29-1, the J gene TRBJ2-4; D may be TRBD1 or TRBD2 (5 bases each). Germline lookup yields CDR1 SQVTM and CDR2 ANQGSEA. V gave up 4 bases and J gave up 5 bases, with 15 bases separating them. The CDR3 contains 14 residues. The CDR3 spells CSVAKQVGENIQYF. The CDR3 bases are TGCAGCGTTGCTAAACAGGTCGGGGAAAACATTCAGTACTTC. Drawing the rest from reference TRBV29-1 and TRBJ2-4, the complete variable domain is SAVISQKPSRDICQRGTSLTIQCQVDSQVTMMFWYRQQPGQSLTLIATANQGSEATYESGFVIDKFPISRPNLTFSTLTVSNMSPEDSSIYLCSVAKQVGENIQYFGAGTRLSVL.

The chain recombines TRBV7-3 with TRBJ1-1; D not resolved. The CDR3 loop spans 10 amino acids. Trimming left V 5 bases short and J 11 bases short, with 9 bases between. Germline assignment: CDR1 SGHTA and CDR2 FQGTGA. Here the CDR3 reads CASSPPWAFF. The DNA for the CDR3 is TGTGCCAGCAGCCCCCCCTGGGCTTTCTTT. Complete variable domain (other parts from reference TRBV7-3 and TRBJ1-1): GAGVSQTPSNKVTEKGKYVELRCDPISGHTALYWYRQSLGQGPEFLIYFQGTGAADDSGLPNDRFFAVRPEGSVSTLKIQRTERGDSAVYLCASSPPWAFFGQGTRLTVV.